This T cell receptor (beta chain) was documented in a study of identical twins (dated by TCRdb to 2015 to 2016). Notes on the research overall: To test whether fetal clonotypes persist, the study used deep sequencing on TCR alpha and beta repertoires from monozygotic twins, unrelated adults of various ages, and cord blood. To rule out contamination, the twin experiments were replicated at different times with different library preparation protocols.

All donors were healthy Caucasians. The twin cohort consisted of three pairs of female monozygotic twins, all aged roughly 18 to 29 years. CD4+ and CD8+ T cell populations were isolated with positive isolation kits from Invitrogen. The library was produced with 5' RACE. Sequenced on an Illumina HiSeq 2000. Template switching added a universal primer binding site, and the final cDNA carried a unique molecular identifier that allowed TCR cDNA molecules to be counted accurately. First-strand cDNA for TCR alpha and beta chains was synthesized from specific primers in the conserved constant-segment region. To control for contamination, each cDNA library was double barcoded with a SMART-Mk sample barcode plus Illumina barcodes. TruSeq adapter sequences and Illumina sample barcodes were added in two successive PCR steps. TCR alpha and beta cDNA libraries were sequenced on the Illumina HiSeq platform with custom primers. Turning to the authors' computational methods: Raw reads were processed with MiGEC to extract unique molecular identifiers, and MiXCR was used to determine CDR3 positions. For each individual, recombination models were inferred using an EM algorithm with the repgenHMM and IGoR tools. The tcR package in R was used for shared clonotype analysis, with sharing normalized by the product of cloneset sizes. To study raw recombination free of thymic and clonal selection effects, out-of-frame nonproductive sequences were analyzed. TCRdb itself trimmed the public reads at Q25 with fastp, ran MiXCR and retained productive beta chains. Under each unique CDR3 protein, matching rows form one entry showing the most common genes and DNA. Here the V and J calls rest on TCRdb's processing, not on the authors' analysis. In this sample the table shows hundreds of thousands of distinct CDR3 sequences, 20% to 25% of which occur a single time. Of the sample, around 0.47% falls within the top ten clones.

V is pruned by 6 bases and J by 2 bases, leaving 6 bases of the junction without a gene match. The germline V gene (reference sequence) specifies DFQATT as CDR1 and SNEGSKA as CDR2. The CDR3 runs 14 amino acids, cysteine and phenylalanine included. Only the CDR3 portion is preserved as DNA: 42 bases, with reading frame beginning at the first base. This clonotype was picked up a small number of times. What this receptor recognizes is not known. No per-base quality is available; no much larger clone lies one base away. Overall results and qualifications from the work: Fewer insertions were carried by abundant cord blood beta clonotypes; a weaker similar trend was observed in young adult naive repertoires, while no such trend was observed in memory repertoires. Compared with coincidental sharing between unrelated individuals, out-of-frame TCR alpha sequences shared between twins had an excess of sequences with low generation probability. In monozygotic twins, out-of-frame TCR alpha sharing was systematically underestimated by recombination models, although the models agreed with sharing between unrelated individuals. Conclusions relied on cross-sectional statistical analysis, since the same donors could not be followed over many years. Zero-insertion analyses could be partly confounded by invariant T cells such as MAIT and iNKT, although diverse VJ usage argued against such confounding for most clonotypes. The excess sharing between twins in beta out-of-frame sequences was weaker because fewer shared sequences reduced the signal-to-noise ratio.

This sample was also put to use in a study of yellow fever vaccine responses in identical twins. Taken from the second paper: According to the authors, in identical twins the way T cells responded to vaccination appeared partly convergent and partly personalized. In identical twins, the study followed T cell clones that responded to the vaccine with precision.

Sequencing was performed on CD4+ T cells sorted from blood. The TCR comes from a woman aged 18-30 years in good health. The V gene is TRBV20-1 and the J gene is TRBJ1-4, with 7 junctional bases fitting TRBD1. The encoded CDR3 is CSAKQGWTNEKLFF. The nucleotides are TGCAGTGCCAAACAGGGGTGGACTAATGAAAAACTGTTTTTT.